This TCR beta chain was found in a study of cytomegalovirus exposure and HLA in healthy donors. Study-level information: The platform used for the approximately 130 validation repertoires matched that of the roughly 700 first-cohort repertoires, a later analysis reported. Whole-study results and caveats: Some public TCRs appeared in many individuals, while most sequences were rare.

Separation from the approximately 670-subject first cohort characterized the roughly 120-subject validation cohort, to which the donors belonged. This CDR3 contains 11 residues. V was shortened by 6 bases and J by 7 bases, with 10 bases between the two germline ends. CDR1 is DFQATT, CDR2 SNEGSKA, per germline (reference sequence). With regard to this clone: The target antigen is unknown. Distinct nucleotide sequences in the sample also encode this CDR3.

Sequencing was performed with immunoSEQ multiplex PCR; in TCRdb, only in-frame clones are kept and a portion is missing. The sample consists of some 86,000 clones, 93% of them appearing once. The receptor comes from a woman in her thirties in good health and CMV-seronegative. The source material was PBMCs. This rearrangement joins TRBV20-1 to TRBJ2-1; D gene uncertain. The CDR3 bases are TGCAGTGCCCGACTCGTGAATGAGCAGTTCTTC. Its translation: CSARLVNEQFF.